These 32 T cell receptor beta chains originate from one sample sequenced in a study of blood T cell repertoires in COVID-19. The repertoire was sequenced with immunoSEQ multiplex PCR; TCRdb's copy has only in-frame clones and lacks some. The sample has hundreds of thousands of clones, approximately 88% seen once. The sample comprised peripheral blood. The source of these receptors is a man in his forties with acute or convalescent COVID-19.

The chain recombines TRBV29-1 with TRBJ2-1; unclear D gene. Trimming removed 7 bases from V and 7 bases from J, with 20 bases in between. This CDR3 spans 14 amino acids. Germline V lookup: CDR1 SQVTM, CDR2 ANQGSEA. The CDR3 region is CSAFGGSIINEQFF. In DNA form, the CDR3 reads TGCAGCGCCTTCGGTGGTAGCATCATAAATGAGCAGTTCTTC.

CDR3 protein: CASSGRSGLPNEQFF. The CDR3 nucleotides read TGTGCCAGCAGCGGGCGAAGCGGGCTCCCCAATGAGCAGTTCTTC. This chain links TRBV2 with TRBJ2-1, with D perhaps TRBD2 (6 bases). CDR3 length: 15 residues. Deletions cut 6 bases from V and 6 bases from J, with 18 bases between. The germline CDR1 and CDR2 sequences are SNHLY and FYNNEI.

The chain has TRBV15 and TRBJ1-6; a possible D gene is TRBD1 (6 bases). Trimming removed 1 base from V and 10 bases from J, with 14 bases in between. This CDR3 region has 15 residues. The germline gives CDR1 LNHNV, CDR2 YYDKDF (reference sequence). CDR3 sequence reads: CATSRGRGMLSPLHF. In nucleotides, the CDR3 is TGTGCCACCAGCAGAGGCAGGGGTATGTTATCACCCCTCCACTTT.

The rearrangement joins TRBV29-1 to TRBJ2-1; the D is unclear. V gave up 4 bases and J gave up 7 bases, with 11 bases separating them. The CDR3 loop spans 12 amino acids. Per the germline V gene, CDR1 is SQVTM and CDR2 is ANQGSEA. DNA of the CDR3: TGCAGCGTTGCCCCGGGTGTAAATGAGCAGTTCTTC. Translating gives CSVAPGVNEQFF.

The chain carries TRBV5-1 and TRBJ1-2; no firm D call. Between the trimmed V and J ends, which lost 2 bases and 5 bases, there was a span of 13 bases. CDR3 length: 14 residues. Germline V lookup: CDR1 SGHRS, CDR2 YFSETQ. CDR3 coding DNA: TGCGCCAGCAGCTTAGACCAGGAAAAGTATGGCTACACCTTC. Translated, it gives CASSLDQEKYGYTF.

The chain has TRBV11-2 and TRBJ1-2; possibly TRBD1 for D (6 bases). CDR1 is SGHAT and CDR2 is FQNNGV in the germline V gene. CDR3 length equals 15 residues. V was trimmed by 5 bases and J by 8 bases, leaving 21 bases between them. CDR3 sequence reads: CASSPDGQRGQGYTF. DNA for the CDR3: TGTGCCAGCAGCCCCGACGGACAGCGAGGGCAGGGCTACACCTTC.

In this sample, this clone turned up once. This chain connects TRBV5-4 to TRBJ2-5; TRBD1 matches at 8 bases. In germline, CDR1 is SGHNT, CDR2 YYREEE (reference sequence). The CDR3 runs 15 residues. V lost 3 bases and J lost 3; bases outside the gene matches: 7. CDR3 amino acids: CASSSTGAVKETQYF. The CDR3 DNA follows: TGTGCCAGCAGCTCGACAGGGGCGGTAAAAGAGACCCAGTACTTC.

This chain connects TRBV6-1 to TRBJ1-6; D is unresolved. The germline V gene has CDR1 MNHNS and CDR2 SASEGT. V lost 2 bases, J lost 9 bases, and 14 bases lay in between. The CDR3 covers 15 residues. The CDR3 loop is CASSESLRRSSPLHF. The CDR3 coding sequence is TGTGCCAGCAGTGAAAGTTTACGGCGGAGTTCACCCCTCCACTTT.

V usage is TRBV28 and J usage is TRBJ1-1; 9 bases fit TRBD1. The CDR3 extends over 14 amino acids. V was clipped by 2 bases and J by 6 bases; unmatched bases: 4. From germline, CDR1 is MDHEN and CDR2 SYDVKM. CDR3 bases: TGTGCCAGCAGTTTAATTAGGACAGGGGCTGAAGCTTTCTTT. Residues: CASSLIRTGAEAFF.

This chain links TRBV19 with TRBJ1-1; 8 bases align to TRBD1. Trimming took 6 bases from V and 4 from J; bases not matched to a gene: 10. Germline CDR1 and CDR2: LNHDA and SQIVND (reference sequence). The CDR3 contains 15 residues. The CDR3 reads CASSPGQGRSTEAFF. As DNA, the CDR3 is TGTGCCAGTAGCCCCGGACAGGGAAGGAGCACTGAAGCTTTCTTT.

The chain has TRBV4-1 and TRBJ1-3; 7 bases map to TRBD1. Germline V gene sequence: CDR1 MGHRA, CDR2 YSYEKL. V lost 4 bases to trimming and J lost 0 bases; unmatched junction nucleotides: 9. The CDR3 contains 17 residues. CDR3 protein: CASSPRSRDSSGNTIYF. The CDR3 region has the DNA TGCGCCAGCAGCCCACGCAGCCGGGACAGCTCTGGAAACACCATATATTTT.

The sample holds one count of this clone. The chain couples TRBV19 to TRBJ2-7; 7 bases align to TRBD1. V was pared by 6 bases and J by 2 bases, with 7 bases of the junction left unmatched. The CDR3 is made up of 14 amino acids. Germline values: CDR1 LNHDA, CDR2 SQIVND (reference sequence). Here the CDR3 reads CASRPRTGPYEQYF. The CDR3 DNA sequence: TGTGCCAGTAGACCAAGGACAGGTCCCTACGAGCAGTACTTC.

This clone has at least ten counts. CDR3 sequence: CASSFYSTGNTEAFF. The CDR3 nucleotides read TGTGCCAGCAGCTTTTACAGTACAGGGAACACTGAAGCTTTCTTT. The J gene is TRBJ1-1, the V gene TRBV11-2; a possible D gene is TRBD1 (5 bases). Looked up from germline, CDR1 is SGHAT and CDR2 is FQNNGV. Trimming took 3 bases from V and 1 from J, leaving 12 bases between them. This CDR3 spans 15 amino acids.

The chain has TRBV2 and TRBJ2-3; the D gene is possibly TRBD1 (5 bases). The V gene's germline CDR1 is SNHLY and CDR2 FYNNEI. The ends were cut back, 4 bases at V and 2 bases at J, with 7 bases in the middle. This CDR3 has 13 residues. For the CDR3, the DNA is TGTGCCAGCAGTGTGGGGCTCACAGATACGCAGTATTTT. This translates into CASSVGLTDTQYF.

The chain combines TRBV7-2 with TRBJ2-2; 11 bases are shared with TRBD2. Germline V lookup: CDR1 SGHTA, CDR2 FQGNSA. This CDR3 region has 16 residues. V lost 6 bases to trimming and J lost 9 bases; unmatched junction nucleotides: 12. The CDR3 DNA is TGTGCCAGCAGTTCTGGCCTAGCGGGAGGAAGGAGGGAGCTGTTTTTT. Translating it yields CASSSGLAGGRRELFF.

This clone was seen just once. This chain joins TRBV27 and TRBJ2-1, with TRBD2 matching 9 bases. The CDR3 consists of 17 residues. Germline CDR1 is MNHEY and CDR2 is SMNVEV (reference sequence). V gave up 3 bases and J gave up 4 bases; unmatched junction bases: 10. The CDR3 sequence: CASSLISGSLRYNEQFF. For the CDR3, the DNA is TGTGCCAGCAGTTTGATTAGCGGGAGTTTAAGGTACAATGAGCAGTTCTTC.

The chain links TRBV2 to TRBJ1-3; 8 nucleotides match TRBD1. This CDR3 is built from 14 residues. V lost 4 bases and J lost 4; bases outside the gene matches: 3. In germline, CDR1 is SNHLY, CDR2 FYNNEI. CDR3: CASSGQGRGNTIYF. The CDR3 DNA reads TGTGCCAGCAGTGGACAGGGGAGAGGAAACACCATATATTTT.

The chain links TRBV4-1 to TRBJ1-6; D possibly corresponds to TRBD1 (5 bases). Deletions cut 0 bases from V and 10 bases from J, with 19 bases between. Germline CDR1 and CDR2: MGHRA and YSYEKL. This CDR3 contains 17 residues. This CDR3 reads CASSQETVQGTLSPLHF. The CDR3 nucleotides are TGCGCCAGCAGCCAAGAGACCGTCCAGGGTACGCTCTCACCCCTCCACTTT.

V gene TRBV15 combines with J gene TRBJ2-4; D ambiguous. This CDR3 contains 16 residues. The V gene's germline CDR1 is LNHNV and CDR2 YYDKDF (reference sequence). Trimming pared 0 bases from V and 3 bases from J, leaving 12 bases between. CDR3 region: CATSRDNGAYKNIQYF. The DNA for the CDR3 is TGTGCCACCAGCAGAGATAATGGAGCTTACAAAAACATTCAGTACTTC.

As to this clone: The germline gene is not matched at one end of the junction; a read error may be the cause. This sample includes further DNA sequences coding for the same CDR3. This chain joins TRBV10-1 and TRBJ2-1; 8 bases align to TRBD2. Germline loops: CDR1 WNHNN, CDR2 SYGVQD (reference sequence). This CDR3 contains 15 residues. The CDR3 reads CASSLGELADNEQFF. CDR3 coding DNA: TGTGCCAGCAGTCTCGGGGAACTAGCGGACAATGAGCAGTTCTTC.

The chain couples TRBV4-3 to TRBJ2-1, with 13 bases that match TRBD2. There are 19 residues in the CDR3. The trim removed 0 bases at V and 9 bases at J, leaving 14 bases unmatched. Germline values: CDR1 LGHNA, CDR2 YSLEER. The CDR3 loop reads CASSQDLLTSGRRFGEQFF. The CDR3, as DNA: TGCGCCAGCAGCCAAGATCTTTTGACTAGCGGGAGGAGGTTCGGTGAGCAGTTCTTC.

This chain joins TRBV18 and TRBJ2-2; perhaps TRBD1 as D (6 bases). Germline V gene lookup returns CDR1 KGHSH and CDR2 LQKENI. The V and J ends lost 2 bases and 4 bases respectively, with 14 bases between them. The CDR3 covers 16 residues. CDR3 nucleotide sequence: TGTGCCAGCTCACCATTTGGACAGTCAGCCACCGGGGAGCTGTTTTTT. It is translated as CASSPFGQSATGELFF.

The chain is built from TRBV5-6 and TRBJ1-4; 11 positions agree with TRBD1. Unmatched junction bases numbered 5, after V lost 4 bases and J lost 0 bases. Per the germline V gene, CDR1 is SGHDT and CDR2 is YYEEEE. The length of the CDR3 is 17 residues. The chain's CDR3 is CASSLGQGVTTNEKLFF. The CDR3, as DNA: TGTGCCAGCAGCCTGGGACAGGGGGTAACAACTAATGAAAAACTGTTTTTT.

The J gene is TRBJ2-1, the V gene TRBV19, with TRBD2 matching 12 bases. Germline loops: CDR1 LNHDA, CDR2 SQIVND (reference sequence). The CDR3 has 15 residues. V lost 5 bases and J lost 10; bases outside the gene matches: 9. The CDR3 loop reads CASSPPSGRAEEQFF. CDR3 nucleotide sequence: TGTGCCAGTAGTCCCCCTAGCGGGAGGGCCGAAGAGCAGTTCTTC. Full variable domain (missing parts from reference TRBV19 and TRBJ2-1): DGGITQSPKYLFRKEGQNVTLSCEQNLNHDAMYWYRQDPGQGLRLIYYSQIVNDFQKGDIAEGYSVSREKKESFPLTVTSAQKNPTAFYLCASSPPSGRAEEQFFGPGTRLTVL.

The CDR3 region has the DNA TGTGCCAGCAGCCCATCCAGAATTAATCCTTCTGGAAACACCATATATTTT. It is translated as CASSPSRINPSGNTIYF. This chain connects TRBV25-1 to TRBJ1-3, with no clear D. The length of the CDR3 is 17 residues. Germline V gene data show CDR1 as MGHDK and CDR2 as SYGVNS. Trimming removed 6 bases from V and 1 base from J, with 19 bases in between.

The V and J genes are TRBV4-1 and TRBJ1-2; 7 bases align to TRBD1. Germline V gene data show CDR1 as MGHRA and CDR2 as YSYEKL. Trimming removed 1 base from V and 5 bases from J; junction bases left unmatched: 13. The CDR3 sequence is 17 residues long. CDR3 residues: CASSQARGQVEGYGYTF. CDR3 nucleotides: TGCGCCAGCAGCCAAGCCCGAGGACAGGTTGAAGGTTATGGCTACACCTTC.

Here the CDR3 DNA reads TGTGCCAGCAGACCAAGACAGGGGAATCGGTACGAGCAGTACTTC. Its translation is CASRPRQGNRYEQYF. The rearrangement uses TRBV27 and TRBJ2-7; 8 positions match TRBD1. V shed 6 bases, J shed 4 bases, and the junction held 11 bases outside the gene matches. Germline CDR1 is MNHEY and CDR2 is SMNVEV (reference sequence). This CDR3 has 15 amino acids.

The chain recombines TRBV7-2 with TRBJ1-4; TRBD1 might be the D (6 bases). In germline, CDR1 is SGHTA, CDR2 FQGNSA. Between the trimmed V and J ends, which lost 0 bases and 4 bases, there was a span of 12 bases. The CDR3 is made up of 16 amino acids. The CDR3 here is CASSLARGQINEKLFF. The CDR3, as DNA: TGTGCCAGCAGCTTAGCGAGAGGACAGATTAATGAAAAACTGTTTTTT.

The V and J genes are TRBV6-6 and TRBJ2-1, with 9 bases matching TRBD2. The CDR3 consists of 16 residues. V lost 0 bases, J lost 3 bases, and 3 bases stayed unmatched. Germline assignment: CDR1 MNHNY and CDR2 SVGAGI (reference sequence). Here the CDR3 reads CASSYSRLADYNEQFF. The CDR3 nucleotides are TGTGCCAGCAGTTACTCGAGACTAGCGGACTACAATGAGCAGTTCTTC.

The chain employs TRBV18 and TRBJ1-5; D is unclear. Trimming cost V 5 bases and J 0 bases, with 14 bases left between them. Germline V gene data show CDR1 as KGHSH and CDR2 as LQKENI. The CDR3 spans 16 residues. The DNA of the CDR3 is TGTGCCAGCTCATTCCCCGGGTCGGGTAGCAATCAGCCCCAGCATTTT. Its protein is CASSFPGSGSNQPQHF.

The chain uses TRBV19 and TRBJ2-3, with D tentatively TRBD2 (5 bases). CDR3 length: 16 amino acids. In germline, CDR1 is LNHDA, CDR2 SQIVND (reference sequence). Trimming removed 6 bases from V and 2 bases from J, with 18 bases in between. The CDR3 is CASSLTREPHTDTQYF. DNA of the CDR3: TGTGCCAGTAGCCTTACTCGGGAACCCCACACAGATACGCAGTATTTT.

J is TRBJ2-7 and V is TRBV3-1 (or the pseudogene TRBV3-2), with TRBD1 matching 7 bases. CDR1 is LGHDT and CDR2 is YNNKEL in the germline V gene (reference sequence). The CDR3 spans 16 residues. Unmatched junction bases numbered 8, after V lost 3 bases and J lost 0 bases. The CDR3 region has the DNA TGTGCCAGCAGCCACTCCGACAGGGTCTACTCCTACGAGCAGTACTTC. This encodes CASSHSDRVYSYEQYF.